This T cell receptor beta chain was sequenced for a study of T cell responses to AZD1222 COVID-19 vaccine. The study's findings and limits: The donors showed a predominance of white British ancestry and of females, with possible underestimation of clonal diversity. Unmutated variant regions are reportedly the target of nearly half of TCRs that are spike-specific.

Clones were sequenced by immunoSEQ multiplex PCR, and TCRdb holds only the in-frame ones, with some missing. The profile shows some 150,000 clones, roughly 90% of them singletons. To note about this clone: No antigen is known for it.

The CDR3 spans 12 residues. CDR1 and CDR2 (germline): SGDLS, YYNGEE. V lost 4 bases to trimming and J lost 13 bases; unmatched junction nucleotides: 10. The sequence was collected from an adult in good health. The chain links TRBV9 to TRBJ1-2; 7 nucleotides match TRBD1. The sample was peripheral blood, taken on day 0 of AZD1222 vaccination. This chain's CDR3 is CASSRQGFSSTF. The CDR3 nucleotides read TGTGCCAGCAGCCGACAGGGTTTTTCTTCCACCTTC. Looking up the rest from reference TRBV9 and TRBJ1-2 gives the full variable domain: DSGVTQTPKHLITATGQRVTLRCSPRSGDLSVYWYQQSLDQGLQFLIQYYNGEERAKGNILERFSAQQFPDLHSELNLSSLELGDSALYFCASSRQGFSSTFGSGTRLTVV.